The rows below give T cell receptor beta chains drawn from one sample of a study of neurological immune-mediated disorders. TCRdb analysed the 5' RACE reads with MiXCR anew, one entry per CDR3 protein. The data show about 120,000 distinct CDR3 sequences, approximately 3.2% seen once. Sequencing was performed on PBMCs. The receptors derive from a woman between 25 and 40 years old with multiple sclerosis. Both conserved end residues are part of each CDR3. The D gene is left open where the match is weak. Size is stated for part of the rows, as once, few or many counts, or as a class when the clone is expanded.

TRBV6-5,many,TRBD2,TRBJ2-5,CASTDTGTSVRETQYF,TGTGCCAGCACCGACACCGGGACTAGCGTAAGAGAGACCCAGTACTTC
TRBV7-2,many,-,TRBJ2-7,CASSLDPGSSYEQYF,TGTGCCAGCAGCTTAGATCCGGGGAGCTCCTACGAGCAGTACTTC
TRBV18,-,TRBD1,TRBJ2-1,CASSWGQGNNEQFF,TGTGCCAGCTCATGGGGACAGGGAAACAATGAGCAGTTCTTC
TRBV9,few,-,TRBJ2-7,CASSPEWPAYEQYF,TGTGCCAGCAGCCCCGAGTGGCCTGCGTACGAGCAGTACTTC
TRBV20-1,many,-,TRBJ2-1,CSAPDPKTVDEQFF,TGCAGTGCACCGGACCCCAAGACGGTCGATGAGCAGTTCTTC
TRBV18,many,-,TRBJ2-7,CASSPTDSFYEQYF,TGTGCCAGCTCACCCACTGATTCCTTCTACGAGCAGTACTTC
TRBV6-1,many,-,TRBJ1-1,CASKEPGLNTEAFF,TGTGCCAGCAAGGAACCAGGATTGAACACTGAAGCTTTCTTT
TRBV20-1,many,TRBD2,TRBJ2-3,CSARDRASGSDTQYF,TGCAGTGCTAGAGATCGCGCTAGCGGGAGTGATACGCAGTATTTT
TRBV9,-,TRBD1,TRBJ2-3,CASSANRDRGTDTQYF,TGTGCCAGCAGCGCGAACCGGGACAGAGGGACAGATACGCAGTATTTT
TRBV29-1,many,TRBD1,TRBJ1-2,CSVDRGLGGYTF,TGCAGCGTCGACAGGGGGTTGGGTGGCTACACCTTC
TRBV2,many,-,TRBJ1-1,CASSRQGNTEAFF,TGTGCCAGCAGCCGGCAGGGGAACACTGAAGCTTTCTTT
TRBV20-1,many,TRBD2,TRBJ2-7,CSAKAGGNYEQYF,TGCAGTGCTAAGGCGGGAGGGAACTACGAGCAGTACTTC
TRBV20-1,many,TRBD2,TRBJ2-1,CSATIVLSGRWNEQFF,TGCAGTGCTACTATCGTCCTAAGCGGGAGATGGAATGAGCAGTTCTTC
TRBV25-1,many,-,TRBJ1-1,CASSGFPVTEAFF,TGTGCCAGCAGTGGTTTTCCAGTCACTGAAGCTTTCTTT
TRBV27,many,-,TRBJ2-4,CASSQQATSRKNIQYF,TGTGCCAGCAGTCAACAGGCGACGTCCCGAAAAAACATTCAGTACTTC
TRBV7-6,many,TRBD1,TRBJ2-7,CASRDGTGQGEQYF,TGTGCCAGCAGGGATGGGACAGGGCAAGGCGAGCAGTACTTC
TRBV4-1,many,-,TRBJ1-1,CASSQTGPRAVNTEAFF,TGCGCCAGCAGCCAAACAGGTCCGCGGGCGGTTAACACTGAAGCTTTCTTT
TRBV10-3,many,-,TRBJ2-7,CAISAAGTGASYEQYF,TGTGCCATCAGCGCCGCCGGTACTGGAGCCTCCTACGAGCAGTACTTC
TRBV27,many,-,TRBJ1-1,CASSFTGGTEAFF,TGTGCCAGCAGTTTTACGGGGGGGACTGAAGCTTTCTTT
TRBV2,many,-,TRBJ2-1,CASSEGGSSPPLF,TGTGCCAGCAGTGAAGGAGGCAGCTCACCTCCTCTCTTC
TRBV12-3/TRBV12-4,many,-,TRBJ1-3,CASTLQGSGNTIYF,TGTGCCAGCACTCTACAGGGCTCTGGAAACACCATATATTTT
TRBV20-1,many,-,TRBJ2-1,CSAMSGAADNEQFF,TGCAGTGCTATGTCGGGGGCCGCCGACAATGAGCAGTTCTTC
TRBV15,many,TRBD2,TRBJ2-7,CATSRVGGTPYEQYF,TGTGCCACCAGCAGAGTCGGGGGGACCCCCTACGAGCAGTACTTC
TRBV7-6,-,-,TRBJ1-2,CASSPNRNYGYTF,TGTGCCAGCAGCCCGAACCGAAACTATGGCTACACCTTC
TRBV5-6,many,-,TRBJ1-2,CASSFPVSGYTF,TGTGCCAGCAGCTTTCCCGTTAGCGGCTACACCTTC
TRBV7-2,many,-,TRBJ2-3,CASSLALASTDTQYF,TGTGCCAGCAGCTTAGCCCTGGCGTCCACAGATACGCAGTATTTT
TRBV7-2,-,-,TRBJ1-1,CASSLVSTQGLEAFF,TGTGCCAGCAGCTTAGTGTCCACCCAGGGTCTTGAAGCTTTCTTT
TRBV20-1,many,-,TRBJ2-7,CSARSTVGAYEQYF,TGCAGTGCTAGATCGACGGTGGGCGCCTACGAGCAGTACTTC
TRBV20-1,many,-,TRBJ2-5,CSANDRTQETQYF,TGCAGTGCTAACGACAGGACTCAAGAGACCCAGTACTTC
TRBV20-1,many,TRBD1,TRBJ1-2,CSARPPGTGAGYTF,TGCAGTGCTAGGCCTCCCGGGACAGGGGCTGGCTACACCTTC
TRBV3-1,many,-,TRBJ1-2,CASSSRGYRSRGYTF,TGTGCCAGCAGCTCACGGGGCTACCGGTCCCGTGGCTACACCTTC
TRBV5-1,many,-,TRBJ2-7,CASSLRNTPYEQYF,TGCGCCAGCAGCTTACGGAACACCCCCTACGAGCAGTACTTC
TRBV5-5,many,-,TRBJ1-2,CASSFRMVTEHYGYTF,TGTGCCAGCAGCTTTAGGATGGTGACAGAGCACTACGGCTACACCTTC
TRBV20-1,many,TRBD1,TRBJ2-3,CSATAGTGADTQYF,TGCAGTGCAACGGCCGGGACAGGGGCAGATACGCAGTATTTT
TRBV5-1,many,-,TRBJ2-7,CASSLGGPSYEQYF,TGCGCCAGCAGCCTGGGGGGGCCCTCCTACGAGCAGTACTTC
TRBV27,many,-,TRBJ2-1,CASSLSTYNEQFF,TGTGCCAGCAGTTTATCGACCTACAATGAGCAGTTCTTC
TRBV7-7,many,-,TRBJ2-1,CASSAGTHSYNEQFF,TGTGCCAGCAGTGCCGGGACCCACTCCTACAATGAGCAGTTCTTC
TRBV20-1,many,TRBD2,TRBJ2-5,CSAPLGGGGYQETQYF,TGCAGTGCTCCCTTGGGGGGCGGGGGGTACCAAGAGACCCAGTACTTC
TRBV5-5,few,TRBD1,TRBJ2-7,CASSRDSDSYEQYF,TGTGCCAGCAGCCGGGACAGCGACTCCTACGAGCAGTACTTC
TRBV6-5,many,TRBD1,TRBJ1-2,CASSYSLNTGDGYTF,TGTGCCAGCAGTTACTCTCTAAACACAGGGGACGGCTACACCTTC
TRBV10-3,many,-,TRBJ1-1,CAISDGGTEAFF,TGTGCCATCAGTGATGGAGGCACTGAAGCTTTCTTT
TRBV27,many,TRBD1,TRBJ2-1,CASSLQKTGSTYNEQFF,TGTGCCAGCAGTTTACAAAAGACAGGGAGTACCTACAATGAGCAGTTCTTC
TRBV7-2,many,-,TRBJ1-2,CASSFYQTSYGYTF,TGTGCCAGCAGCTTCTACCAGACAAGCTATGGCTACACCTTC
TRBV5-1,many,-,TRBJ1-2,CASSPEGRGRNYGYTF,TGCGCCAGCAGTCCGGAGGGCAGGGGCCGTAACTATGGCTACACCTTC
TRBV5-1,many,-,TRBJ2-3,CASSLEGWGQYF,TGCGCCAGCAGCTTGGAAGGGTGGGGGCAGTATTTT
TRBV4-1,many,TRBD1,TRBJ2-5,CASSPTGGSQETQYF,TGCGCCAGCAGCCCCACAGGGGGCAGCCAAGAGACCCAGTACTTC
TRBV12-3/TRBV12-4,many,-,TRBJ1-2,CASRKQANSYGYTF,TGTGCCAGCAGAAAACAGGCTAATAGCTATGGCTACACCTTC
TRBV2,many,-,TRBJ1-6,CASSEGRGNSPLHF,TGTGCCAGCAGTGAGGGGCGGGGCAATTCACCCCTCCACTTT
TRBV5-1,many,-,TRBJ1-2,CASSLVGAGKYYGYTF,TGCGCCAGCAGCTTGGTAGGGGCGGGCAAGTACTATGGCTACACCTTC
TRBV7-2,many,TRBD1,TRBJ1-1,CASSLGTGVGTEAFF,TGTGCCAGCAGCTTAGGAACAGGGGTGGGAACTGAAGCTTTCTTT